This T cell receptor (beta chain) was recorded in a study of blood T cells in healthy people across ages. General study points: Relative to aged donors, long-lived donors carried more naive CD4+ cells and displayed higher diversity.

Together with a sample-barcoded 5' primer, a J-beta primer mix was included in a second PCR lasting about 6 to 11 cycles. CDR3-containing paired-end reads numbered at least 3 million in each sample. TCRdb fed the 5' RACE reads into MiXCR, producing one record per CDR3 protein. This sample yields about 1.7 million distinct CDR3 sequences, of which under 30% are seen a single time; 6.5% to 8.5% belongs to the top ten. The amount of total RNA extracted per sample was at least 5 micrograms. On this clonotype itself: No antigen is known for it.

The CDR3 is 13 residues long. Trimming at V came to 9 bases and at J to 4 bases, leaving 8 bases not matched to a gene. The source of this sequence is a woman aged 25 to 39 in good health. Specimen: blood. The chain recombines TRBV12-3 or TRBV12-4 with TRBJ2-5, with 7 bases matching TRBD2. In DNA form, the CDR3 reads TGTGCCAGTCGCGGGATAGCGGGAGAGACCCAGTACTTC. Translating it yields CASRGIAGETQYF.